This entry lists 17 T cell receptor beta chains sequenced from one sample in a study of Ad26.COV2.S vaccination and SARS-CoV-2 variants. Treatment indicated: around 19 received Ad26.COV2.S at low or high dose, single or two shots; about five received placebo; per-sample allocation not given. Following the first vaccine or placebo injection, samples were taken on day 63. TCRdb's table, derived via immunoSEQ multiplex PCR, lists solely in-frame clones and lacks some. The table records 350,000 to 400,000 clones, 75% to 90% of them present only once. The specimen comprised peripheral blood, sampled in a trial of Ad26.COV2.S vaccine versus placebo. Source of these receptors: a person between 18 and 59 years old who received the Ad26.COV2.S COVID-19 vaccine or a placebo.

This sequence joins TRBV7-9 and TRBJ2-1; unclear D gene. The CDR3 extends over 15 amino acids. Germline V gives CDR1 SEHNR, CDR2 FQNEAQ (reference sequence). Trimming cost V 2 bases and J 10 bases, with 18 bases left between them. In DNA, the CDR3 is TGTGCCAGCAGCTTATCCCGTAACCCCGCGGAGGAGCAGTTCTTC. It specifies CASSLSRNPAEEQFF.

This rearrangement joins TRBV6-1 to TRBJ1-2, with 8 bases that match TRBD1. Germline trimming cut 1 base from V and 2 bases from J; bases unmatched to any gene: 12. Germline-derived CDR1 and CDR2 are MNHNS and SASEGT. The CDR3 covers 18 residues. The CDR3 bases are TGTGCCAGCAGTGAAGGGGGGCAGGGGGCTGCTAAGAACTATGGCTACACCTTC. Protein product: CASSEGGQGAAKNYGYTF.

This clone was observed once. The chain joins TRBV28 to TRBJ2-3, with 12 bases that match TRBD1. The CDR3 covers 17 residues. V lost 4 bases and J lost 9; bases outside the gene matches: 14. Per the germline V gene, CDR1 is MDHEN and CDR2 is SYDVKM. The CDR3 is CASSYRDPGTGGTTQYF. The CDR3 nucleotides read TGTGCCAGCAGTTATAGGGACCCCGGGACAGGGGGCACGACGCAGTATTTT.

The chain recombines TRBV2 with TRBJ1-2; maybe TRBD1 (5 bases). This CDR3 spans 12 amino acids. Germline-derived CDR1 and CDR2 are SNHLY and FYNNEI. Trimming shortened V by 10 bases and J by 4 bases, and 13 bases separated the two germline ends. The CDR3 sequence: CATSEGVYGYTF. CDR3 DNA: TGTGCCACTTCGGAAGGGGTCTATGGCTACACCTTC.

This rearrangement joins TRBV12-5 to TRBJ2-1; 8 bases fit TRBD2. This CDR3 has 17 residues. Germline-derived CDR1 and CDR2 are LGHNT and FRNRAP. Trimming took 5 bases from V and 4 from J; bases not matched to a gene: 13. Here the CDR3 reads CASGPVRRRGEYNEQFF. The CDR3 DNA sequence: TGTGCTAGTGGTCCCGTACGTAGGCGGGGGGAGTACAATGAGCAGTTCTTC.

The chain employs TRBV5-5 and TRBJ1-3; possible D gene TRBD1, 6 bases. The length of the CDR3 is 15 residues. Germline V CDR1 and CDR2: SGHKS, YYEKEE (reference sequence). Trimming pared 4 bases from V and 0 bases from J, leaving 11 bases between. This chain's CDR3 is CASSTTTGSGNTIYF. In DNA, the CDR3 is TGTGCCAGCAGCACCACGACAGGCTCTGGAAACACCATATATTTT. The full variable domain, its missing parts supplied by reference TRBV5-5 and TRBJ1-3, is DAGVTQSPTHLIKTRGQQVTLRCSPISGHKSVSWYQQVLGQGPQFIFQYYEKEERGRGNFPDRFSARQFPNYSSELNVNALLLGDSALYLCASSTTTGSGNTIYFGEGSWLTVV.

The V call is TRBV21-1, the J call TRBJ1-1; the DNA was not compared with TRBD1, the D call given in the table. TRBV21-1 is listed as a pseudogene. The length of the CDR3 is 12 residues. The CDR3 here is CASIQKGQGAFF. Written as DNA, the CDR3 is TGTGCCAGCATCCAAAAAGGGCAGGGAGCTTTCTTT.

The chain is built from TRBV7-2 and TRBJ2-7, with D uncertain. CDR1 is SGHTA and CDR2 is FQGNSA in the germline V gene. Trimming removed 2 bases at V and 4 bases at J, with 12 bases between. The length of the CDR3 is 14 residues. The CDR3: CASSLNAGPYEQYF. CDR3 DNA sequence: TGTGCCAGCAGCTTAAACGCCGGACCATACGAGCAGTACTTC.

This chain uses TRBV5-6 with TRBJ1-2; TRBD1 might be the D (5 bases). Germline lookup yields CDR1 SGHDT and CDR2 YYEEEE. The germline V and J ends were trimmed by 4 bases and 7 bases, with 14 bases remaining between them. The CDR3 covers 13 residues. CDR3 coding DNA: TGTGCCAGCAGCGTCCCGGGGCTGGGTGGCTACACCTTC. This sequence encodes CASSVPGLGGYTF.

CDR3 sequence: CASSPATALLNYGYTF. CDR3 nucleotides: TGTGCCAGCAGTCCGGCGACAGCCCTACTAAACTATGGCTACACCTTC. This chain links TRBV6-2 or TRBV6-3 with TRBJ1-2; maybe TRBD1 (5 bases). This CDR3 region has 16 residues. V was clipped by 5 bases and J by 2 bases, with 18 bases between them. Germline V gene lookup returns CDR1 MNHEY and CDR2 SVGEGT.

The chain employs TRBV19 and TRBJ1-6; 9 positions match TRBD1. The trim removed 9 bases at V and 7 bases at J, leaving 7 bases unmatched. Germline CDR1 is LNHDA and CDR2 is SQIVND (reference sequence). This CDR3 spans 14 amino acids. The CDR3 nucleotides read TGTGCCAGCGGTTTAGGACAGGGGAATTCACCCCTCCACTTT. The encoded protein is CASGLGQGNSPLHF. The whole variable domain, remainder taken from reference TRBV19 and TRBJ1-6, is DGGITQSPKYLFRKEGQNVTLSCEQNLNHDAMYWYRQDPGQGLRLIYYSQIVNDFQKGDIAEGYSVSREKKESFPLTVTSAQKNPTAFYLCASGLGQGNSPLHFGNGTRLTVT.

The V and J genes are TRBV7-9 and TRBJ1-1; D perhaps matches TRBD1 (5 bases). The CDR3 loop spans 15 amino acids. Germline lookup yields CDR1 SEHNR and CDR2 FQNEAQ (reference sequence). With 2 bases removed from V and 7 bases from J, the gap between germline ends came to 17 bases. The chain's CDR3 is CASSLYIQGNFEAFF. The CDR3 DNA reads TGTGCCAGCAGCTTATATATCCAGGGCAACTTTGAAGCTTTCTTT.

The chain recombines TRBV20-1 with TRBJ2-4; D uncertain. The CDR3 totals 14 residues. Germline V gene data show CDR1 as DFQATT and CDR2 as SNEGSKA (reference sequence). V lost 3 bases to trimming and J lost 0 bases, with 9 bases between them. CDR3 sequence: CSASRTRAKNIQYF. CDR3 nucleotides: TGCAGTGCTAGTAGAACCCGAGCCAAAAACATTCAGTACTTC.

V is TRBV20-1 and J is TRBJ2-4; no firm D call. Per the germline V gene, CDR1 is DFQATT and CDR2 is SNEGSKA (reference sequence). Trimming took off 3 bases at V and 11 bases at J, with 26 bases between the two ends. This CDR3 spans 16 amino acids. This CDR3 is CSASGSEDKEWDLQYF. CDR3 coding DNA: TGCAGTGCTAGTGGCTCCGAAGACAAAGAGTGGGATCTTCAGTACTTC.

The sample holds a few counts of this clone. This chain uses TRBV2 with TRBJ2-7; tentative D call: TRBD1 (6 bases). In germline, CDR1 is SNHLY, CDR2 FYNNEI. This CDR3 has 12 residues. Trimming shortened V by 6 bases and J by 0 bases, and 6 bases separated the two germline ends. The CDR3 nucleotides are TGTGCCAGCAGGGACAGCTCCTACGAGCAGTACTTC. Protein: CASRDSSYEQYF.

The V call is TRBV5-6, the J call TRBJ1-2; D is ambiguous. The CDR3 covers 14 residues. The germline V gene has CDR1 SGHDT and CDR2 YYEEEE. Trimming shortened V by 0 bases and J by 3 bases, and 9 bases separated the two germline ends. As DNA, the CDR3 is TGTGCCAGCAGCTTGGCCGAAAGCTACTATGGCTACACCTTC. It yields the protein CASSLAESYYGYTF.

J is TRBJ2-1 and V is TRBV19; 11 nucleotides agree with TRBD2. Germline CDR1 and CDR2: LNHDA and SQIVND (reference sequence). Trimming at V came to 4 bases and at J to 2 bases, leaving 7 bases not matched to a gene. The length of the CDR3 is 17 residues. The CDR3 DNA reads as TGTGCCAGTAGTACTTATGGTAGCGGGGGGGCCTACAATGAGCAGTTCTTC. As protein: CASSTYGSGGAYNEQFF.